The 10 T cell receptor beta chains listed next were all sequenced from one sample in a study of blood T cells in healthy people across ages. Next came a second PCR, run for roughly 7 to 12 cycles, which used a sample-barcoded 5' primer along with a J-beta primer mix. TCRdb itself ran the 5' RACE reads through MiXCR, one entry per CDR3 protein. The profile shows 1,300,000 or so distinct CDR3 sequences, 55% to 75% of them singletons. The sequenced material came from blood. These receptors all stem from a man aged 18 to 29 in good health.

This clonotype showed up just a few times. The chain recombines TRBV4-1 with TRBJ2-1, with 7 bases aligning to TRBD2. The germline V gene encodes CDR1 MGHRA and CDR2 YSYEKL. J was trimmed by 4 bases and V by 1 base; bases with no gene match: 10. This CDR3 is built from 17 residues. The CDR3 DNA follows: TGCGCCAGCAGCCAAGCTGCCCTAGCGGTCCTATACAATGAGCAGTTCTTC. Translating gives CASSQAALAVLYNEQFF.

CDR3 nucleotides: TGCGCCAGCAGCCAAGGCCCCGGGACAGTCTATGGCTACACCTTC. Its translation is CASSQGPGTVYGYTF. The chain combines TRBV4-1 with TRBJ1-2; 7 bases line up with TRBD1. V lost 1 base and J lost 4; bases outside the gene matches: 6. The length of the CDR3 is 15 residues. CDR1 is MGHRA, CDR2 YSYEKL, per germline.

The gene calls are TRBV5-1 and TRBJ1-2; D uncertain. Germline CDR1 reads SGHRS; CDR2 reads YFSETQ. This CDR3 is built from 14 residues. The ends were cut back, 2 bases at V and 4 bases at J, with 12 bases in the middle. For the CDR3, the DNA is TGCGCCAGCAGCTTAGGCCAGCGCCTCTATGGCTACACCTTC. This codes for CASSLGQRLYGYTF.

This chain links TRBV10-2 with TRBJ2-7; 7 bases line up with TRBD2. The CDR3 totals 14 residues. The J segment lost 6 bases and the V segment lost 6 bases, leaving 11 bases of the junction unmatched. CDR1 and CDR2 from the germline V gene are WSHSY and SAAADI. The CDR3 reads CASRPAGPQFEQYF. Written as DNA, the CDR3 is TGCGCCAGCAGACCAGCGGGACCTCAGTTCGAGCAGTACTTC.

Points on this clonotype: The junction and the germline gene differ at one end; a read error may be behind it. The rearrangement joins TRBV20-1 to TRBJ2-7; 13 nucleotides align to TRBD2. Germline values: CDR1 DFQATT, CDR2 SNEGSKA (reference sequence). The CDR3 has 17 residues. This chain's CDR3 is CSAGETSGGTSSYEQYF. DNA for the CDR3: TGCAGTGCTGGAGAGACTAGCGGGGGGACGAGCTCCTACGAGCAGTACTTC.

The rearrangement joins TRBV9 to TRBJ2-7; 14 bases are a match to TRBD2. The trim removed 2 bases at V and 7 bases at J, leaving 8 bases unmatched. CDR3 length: 16 amino acids. Germline CDR1 is SGDLS and CDR2 is YYNGEE. The CDR3 is CASSVAGTSGSSEQYF. The CDR3 region has the DNA TGTGCCAGCAGCGTGGCCGGGACTAGCGGGAGCAGTGAGCAGTACTTC.

This rearrangement joins TRBV2 to TRBJ1-2; the D gene is possibly TRBD1 (5 bases). Between the trimmed V and J ends, which lost 4 bases and 1 base, there was a span of 10 bases. Germline CDR1 reads SNHLY; CDR2 reads FYNNEI. This CDR3 has 14 amino acids. The CDR3 DNA sequence: TGTGCCAGCAGTGGAGAGACAGTTAACTATGGCTACACCTTC. Translating it yields CASSGETVNYGYTF.

The J gene is TRBJ2-1, the V gene TRBV20-1, with a tentative D call TRBD2 (6 bases). Germline V gives CDR1 DFQATT, CDR2 SNEGSKA (reference sequence). The CDR3 consists of 14 residues. V gave up 5 bases and J gave up 4 bases, with 15 bases separating them. CDR3: CSAVTSRGYNEQFF. DNA of the CDR3: TGCAGTGCTGTTACTAGCAGAGGGTACAATGAGCAGTTCTTC.

J is TRBJ2-7 and V is TRBV13; D gene unclear. The CDR3 is 13 amino acids. Trimming removed 4 bases at V and 8 bases at J, with 15 bases between. Germline-derived CDR1 and CDR2 are PRHDT and FYEKMQ (reference sequence). CDR3 sequence: CASSSPLEAQQYF. The DNA for the CDR3 is TGTGCCAGCAGCTCCCCCCTTGAGGCCCAGCAGTACTTC. Full variable domain (rest looked up from reference TRBV13 and TRBJ2-7): AAGVIQSPRHLIKEKRETATLKCYPIPRHDTVYWYQQGPGQDPQFLISFYEKMQSDKGSIPDRFSAQQFSDYHSELNMSSLELGDSALYFCASSSPLEAQQYFGPGTRLTVT.

The chain links TRBV7-9 to TRBJ2-7, with D unclear. Germline V CDR1 and CDR2: SEHNR, FQNEAQ (reference sequence). V lost 0 bases and J 1 base, leaving 4 bases between the germline ends. The CDR3 runs 13 residues. CDR3 protein: CASSLAWSYEQYF. The CDR3, as DNA: TGTGCCAGCAGCTTAGCTTGGTCCTACGAGCAGTACTTC.